This entry lists 14 T cell receptor beta chains sequenced from one sample in a study of CD8+ T cells in alopecia areata. RNA was extracted and reverse transcribed into cDNA as the sequencing template. Generated by immunoSEQ multiplex PCR, the TCRdb table keeps only in-frame clones and is missing some. The table shows under 150,000 clones, with around 60% occurring only once. Sample treatment: oral pan-JAK inhibitor, 5-10 mg twice daily. Sequenced material: CD4+ T cells sorted from blood, taken at week 4, from a patient treated with tofacitinib. These receptors all stem from a human donor with alopecia areata.

The genes are TRBV29-1 and TRBJ1-1; the match to TRBD1 covers 8 bases. The V and J ends lost 8 bases and 1 base, in that order; junction bases with no gene match: 3. Germline V lookup: CDR1 SQVTM, CDR2 ANQGSEA. CDR3 length: 12 amino acids. The CDR3 protein is CSTGTGNTEAFF. For the CDR3, the DNA is TGCAGCACGGGGACAGGGAACACTGAAGCTTTCTTT.

A few counts support this clone. The chain carries TRBV4-2 and TRBJ1-2; TRBD1 matches at 11 bases. V lost 4 bases and J lost 0; bases outside the gene matches: 10. The length of the CDR3 is 18 residues. The germline V gene encodes CDR1 LGHNA and CDR2 YNFKEQ. The CDR3 loop is CASSLRDRGTDSNYGYTF. The CDR3 DNA follows: TGTGCCAGCAGCCTGCGGGACAGGGGGACTGACTCTAACTATGGCTACACCTTC.

This clone is labeled as medium-sized. The J gene is TRBJ1-2, the V gene TRBV27; D possibly corresponds to TRBD1 (6 bases). The CDR3 runs 14 residues. The V and J ends lost 0 bases and 7 bases respectively, with 12 bases between them. Germline V gene data show CDR1 as MNHEY and CDR2 as SMNVEV (reference sequence). The CDR3 DNA sequence: TGTGCCAGCAGTTTATCTGGGGGCTCGGGTGGCTACACCTTC. Its protein is CASSLSGGSGGYTF.

The rearrangement links TRBV19 to TRBJ2-5, with 14 bases aligning to TRBD2. With 5 bases clipped from V and 3 bases from J, the junction kept 2 bases outside the gene matches. Germline lookup yields CDR1 LNHDA and CDR2 SQIVND (reference sequence). The CDR3 is made up of 15 amino acids. The CDR3 sequence: CASSLGLAGEETQYF. Written as DNA, the CDR3 is TGTGCCAGTAGTTTGGGACTAGCGGGAGAAGAGACCCAGTACTTC.

This clone turned up a few times. The rearrangement joins TRBV28 to TRBJ2-1; tentative D call: TRBD2 (7 bases). Trimming pared 2 bases from V and 4 bases from J, leaving 18 bases between. Germline V CDR1 and CDR2: MDHEN, SYDVKM. The CDR3 length is 17 residues. CDR3 sequence: CASSLVAGRGQYNEQFF. The CDR3 DNA follows: TGTGCCAGCAGTTTAGTGGCGGGGCGGGGGCAATACAATGAGCAGTTCTTC.

This chain uses TRBV7-9 with TRBJ1-4; D remains unclear. Deletions cut 1 base from V and 8 bases from J, with 11 bases between. In germline, CDR1 is SEHNR, CDR2 FQNEAQ (reference sequence). The CDR3 runs 14 residues. CDR3 amino acids: CASSLGAPSEKLFF. The CDR3, as DNA: TGTGCCAGCAGCTTAGGGGCTCCTTCCGAAAAACTGTTTTTT.

This clone has a handful of counts. V usage is TRBV4-3 and J usage is TRBJ2-2; TRBD2 matches 13 bases. Trimming removed 3 bases from V and 0 bases from J; junction bases left unmatched: 10. Germline assignment: CDR1 LGHNA and CDR2 YSLEER. There are 20 residues in the CDR3. CDR3 in amino acids: CASSHRTSGRTFANTGELFF. The CDR3 DNA reads as TGCGCCAGCAGCCACCGGACTAGCGGGAGAACTTTCGCGAACACCGGGGAGCTGTTTTTT.

This clone was picked up a small number of times. This chain uses TRBV29-1 with TRBJ2-7; possible D gene TRBD2, 5 bases. The CDR3 runs 12 residues. Per germline, CDR1 SQVTM and CDR2 ANQGSEA. Trimming cost V 6 bases and J 1 base, with 10 bases left between them. CDR3 coding DNA: TGCAGCGTCGCGACTACTTCCTACGAGCAGTACTTC. Translation: CSVATTSYEQYF.

This sequence joins TRBV6-5 and TRBJ1-2; TRBD1 agrees at 9 bases. Trimming at V came to 0 bases and at J to 6 bases, leaving 5 bases not matched to a gene. CDR1 and CDR2 (germline): MNHEY, SVGAGI. This CDR3 contains 15 residues. For the CDR3, the DNA is TGTGCCAGCAGTTACTCTTGGACAGGGGTAAATGGCTACACCTTC. Translating gives CASSYSWTGVNGYTF.

CDR3 sequence (DNA): TGTGCCAGCAGGCCCGGGGGGAGCGCAGATACGCAGTATTTT. Translated, it gives CASRPGGSADTQYF. The V call is TRBV11-3, the J call TRBJ2-3, with TRBD2 identical over 7 bases. Per germline, CDR1 SGHNT and CDR2 YENEEA. Trimming took 6 bases from V and 4 from J; bases not matched to a gene: 7. The CDR3 is 14 amino acids. Supplemented by reference TRBV11-3 and TRBJ2-3, the full variable domain reads EAGVVQSPRYKIIEKKQPVAFWCNPISGHNTLYWYLQNLGQGPELLIRYENEEAVDDSQLPKDRFSAERLKGVDSTLKIQPAELGDSAVYLCASRPGGSADTQYFGPGTRLTVL.

A few counts support this clone. The rearrangement joins TRBV4-3 to TRBJ1-2, with D perhaps TRBD1 (5 bases). The CDR3 loop spans 14 amino acids. Trimming cost V 5 bases and J 2 bases, with 12 bases left between them. In germline, CDR1 is LGHNA, CDR2 YSLEER. CDR3 coding DNA: TGCGCCAGCAGCACTCGACAGCCAAACTATGGCTACACCTTC. Its translation: CASSTRQPNYGYTF.

The genes are TRBV5-1 and TRBJ2-7; 7 bases map to TRBD1. CDR1 and CDR2 (germline): SGHRS, YFSETQ. The V and J ends lost 2 bases and 3 bases, in that order; junction bases with no gene match: 5. There are 14 residues in the CDR3. CDR3 nucleotide sequence: TGCGCCAGCAGCTTTGGACAGGAAAACTACGAGCAGTACTTC. Its protein product is CASSFGQENYEQYF. The full variable domain, completed using reference TRBV5-1 and TRBJ2-7, is KAGVTQTPRYLIKTRGQQVTLSCSPISGHRSVSWYQQTPGQGLQFLFEYFSETQRNKGNFPGRFSGRQFSNSRSEMNVSTLELGDSALYLCASSFGQENYEQYFGPGTRLTVT.

The chain joins TRBV28 to TRBJ2-4, with D perhaps given as TRBD1 or TRBD2 (5 bases each). Germline V lookup: CDR1 MDHEN, CDR2 SYDVKM. The ends were cut back, 7 bases at V and 0 bases at J, with 10 bases in the middle. This CDR3 contains 14 residues. CDR3 sequence: CASNGGAAKNIQYF. In DNA, the CDR3 is TGTGCCAGCAATGGGGGAGCAGCCAAAAACATTCAGTACTTC. The variable domain in full, completed from reference TRBV28 and TRBJ2-4, reads DVKVTQSSRYLVKRTGEKVFLECVQDMDHENMFWYRQDPGLGLRLIYFSYDVKMKEKGDIPEGYSVSREKKERFSLILESASTNQTSMYLCASNGGAAKNIQYFGAGTRLSVL.

The chain carries TRBV7-8 and TRBJ1-1; D gene unclear. V lost 3 bases and J 1 base, leaving 3 bases between the germline ends. CDR1 and CDR2 from the germline V gene are SGHVS and FQNEAQ. This CDR3 is 12 amino acids long. The CDR3 nucleotides read TGTGCCAGCAGCTTCCGGAACACTGAAGCTTTCTTT. Translating it yields CASSFRNTEAFF.